The sample holds many counts of the clone carrying this T cell receptor beta chain. Trimming took off 2 bases at V and 7 bases at J, with 6 bases between the two ends. The CDR3 has 11 residues. Germline CDR1 is SGHTA and CDR2 is FQGNSA. TCRdb re-derived calls from the 5' RACE reads in MiXCR, one entry per CDR3 protein. The sample has a few hundred thousand distinct CDR3 sequences; around 12% are singletons. These data originate in a study of T cells after yellow fever vaccination. Study at large: Some fractions had low cell numbers, and these were prepared with SMART-Seq v4 Ultra Low Input.

The chain couples TRBV7-2 to TRBJ2-7; no definite D call. Specimen: CD4+ T cells sorted from PBMCs, collected 15 days after the yellow fever booster vaccination. The receptor was isolated from a young man who received the YFV17D yellow fever vaccine. The CDR3 bases are TGTGCCAGCAGCTTAACCCTAGAGCAGTACTTC. It specifies CASSLTLEQYF.